This is a list of T cell receptor beta chains from one sample in a study of blood T cell repertoires in COVID-19. Clones were read by immunoSEQ multiplex PCR, and TCRdb kept only the in-frame ones, dropping some. The table includes some 670,000 clones, about nine tenths detected once. The sample taken for sequencing was peripheral blood. These TCRs come from a woman under 30 with acute or convalescent COVID-19. CDR3s include the opening cysteine and the closing phenylalanine or tryptophan. A D gene is named only where the DNA matches it firmly. Expanded clones are given a class, and other clones once, few, many or no size at all.

d_call: TRBD2; clone_size: few; j_call: TRBJ2-1; v_call: TRBV6-4; cdr3_nt: TGTGCCAGCAGCAATTTAGCGGGAACCCACAATGAGCAGTTCTTC; cdr3_aa: CASSNLAGTHNEQFF
d_call: NA; clone_size: NA; j_call: TRBJ1-1; v_call: TRBV6-4; cdr3_nt: TGTGCCAGCAGTTATGACAGGAACACTGAAGCTTTCTTT; cdr3_aa: CASSYDRNTEAFF
d_call: TRBD1; clone_size: NA; j_call: TRBJ1-2; v_call: TRBV15; cdr3_nt: TGTGCCACCAGCAGAGCACAGGGGCGGGGAGGCTACACCTTC; cdr3_aa: CATSRAQGRGGYTF
d_call: NA; clone_size: NA; j_call: TRBJ1-5; v_call: TRBV27; cdr3_nt: TGTGCCAGCAGACAGGGTAGCAATCAGCCCCAGCATTTT; cdr3_aa: CASRQGSNQPQHF
d_call: NA; clone_size: NA; j_call: TRBJ2-1; v_call: TRBV30; cdr3_nt: TGTGCCTGGAGTGAGACGGGGAATGAGCAGTTCTTC; cdr3_aa: CAWSETGNEQFF
d_call: TRBD1; clone_size: once; j_call: TRBJ1-3; v_call: TRBV6-2/TRBV6-3; cdr3_nt: TGTGCCAGCAGTTCCTGGACAGGGACTGGAAACACCATATATTTT; cdr3_aa: CASSSWTGTGNTIYF
d_call: TRBD1; clone_size: NA; j_call: TRBJ1-6; v_call: TRBV2; cdr3_nt: TGTGCCAGCAGAGAAAGACAGGGCAATTCACCCCTCCACTTT; cdr3_aa: CASRERQGNSPLHF
d_call: NA; clone_size: once; j_call: TRBJ1-1; v_call: TRBV30; cdr3_nt: TGTGCCTGGAGTGTACCGTTTGCCAGGGCCAACACTGAAGCTTTCTTT; cdr3_aa: CAWSVPFARANTEAFF
d_call: TRBD1; clone_size: NA; j_call: TRBJ2-7; v_call: TRBV4-1; cdr3_nt: TGCGCCAGCAGCCAAGTCGGGGACAGGACCTACGAGCAGTACTTC; cdr3_aa: CASSQVGDRTYEQYF
d_call: NA; clone_size: once; j_call: TRBJ1-6; v_call: TRBV27; cdr3_nt: TGTGCCAGCAGTTTAGTGAGCTCCTATAATTCACCCCTCCACTTT; cdr3_aa: CASSLVSSYNSPLHF
d_call: TRBD2; clone_size: few; j_call: TRBJ2-7; v_call: TRBV28; cdr3_nt: TGTGCCAGCAGTTCCCACGCCGGGACTAGCGGGGGGGCTCTCTACGAGCAGTACTTC; cdr3_aa: CASSSHAGTSGGALYEQYF
d_call: TRBD1; clone_size: NA; j_call: TRBJ2-7; v_call: TRBV28; cdr3_nt: TGTGCCAGCAGTTTGTCGTACAGGGGCGAGCAGTACTTC; cdr3_aa: CASSLSYRGEQYF
d_call: TRBD1; clone_size: NA; j_call: TRBJ2-7; v_call: TRBV15; cdr3_nt: TGTGCCACCAGCACCCGGGACAGTACCTACGAGCAGTACTTC; cdr3_aa: CATSTRDSTYEQYF
d_call: NA; clone_size: NA; j_call: TRBJ2-5; v_call: TRBV14; cdr3_nt: TGTGCCAGCGGGCTGGGCTCCCCGGGGAGGGAGACCCAGTACTTC; cdr3_aa: CASGLGSPGRETQYF
d_call: TRBD1; clone_size: NA; j_call: TRBJ1-2; v_call: TRBV12-3/TRBV12-4; cdr3_nt: TGTGCCAGCAGCCCGGGACAGGGGATGAGCTACACCTTC; cdr3_aa: CASSPGQGMSYTF
d_call: NA; clone_size: NA; j_call: TRBJ1-1; v_call: TRBV20-1; cdr3_nt: TGCAGTGCTAGTGGGGGGCTCAAAGAGAACACTGAAGCTTTCTTT; cdr3_aa: CSASGGLKENTEAFF
d_call: TRBD2; clone_size: NA; j_call: TRBJ2-7; v_call: TRBV29-1; cdr3_nt: TGCAGCGTTGGGGGAGGGAACTCCTACGAGCAGTACTTC; cdr3_aa: CSVGGGNSYEQYF
d_call: TRBD1; clone_size: NA; j_call: TRBJ1-6; v_call: TRBV15; cdr3_nt: TGTGCCACCAGCAGCGGGGACAGAGACTCACCCCTCCACTTT; cdr3_aa: CATSSGDRDSPLHF
d_call: NA; clone_size: NA; j_call: TRBJ1-2; v_call: TRBV7-9; cdr3_nt: TGTGCCAGCAGTACCCTGGTACAGCCTAACTATGGCTACACCTTC; cdr3_aa: CASSTLVQPNYGYTF
d_call: NA; clone_size: once; j_call: TRBJ1-1; v_call: TRBV12-5; cdr3_nt: TGTGCTAGTGGTTTGGTACAAGCGGTGAACACTGAAGCTTTCTTT; cdr3_aa: CASGLVQAVNTEAFF
d_call: NA; clone_size: NA; j_call: TRBJ1-1; v_call: TRBV6-5; cdr3_nt: TGTGCTACGGGGGATGGCGCTGCGGCTGAAGCTTTCTTT; cdr3_aa: CATGDGAAAEAFF
d_call: TRBD1; clone_size: NA; j_call: TRBJ1-4; v_call: TRBV27; cdr3_nt: TGTGCCAGCAGCCCCAAAATGACGACAGGGGTTGGGGAAAAACTGTTTTTT; cdr3_aa: CASSPKMTTGVGEKLFF
d_call: NA; clone_size: NA; j_call: TRBJ2-1; v_call: TRBV9; cdr3_nt: TGTGCCAGCAGCGAGGTCCCAGGTTACAATGAGCAGTTCTTC; cdr3_aa: CASSEVPGYNEQFF
d_call: TRBD1; clone_size: NA; j_call: TRBJ1-1; v_call: TRBV25-1; cdr3_nt: TGTGCCAGCAGCGAGCCTGACAGGGGGGACACTGAAGCTTTCTTT; cdr3_aa: CASSEPDRGDTEAFF
d_call: NA; clone_size: NA; j_call: TRBJ2-3; v_call: TRBV19; cdr3_nt: TGTGCCAGTGGCCCCTCCGCCTTTAGAGGGTACGTGGATACGCAGTATTTT; cdr3_aa: CASGPSAFRGYVDTQYF
d_call: NA; clone_size: NA; j_call: TRBJ2-7; v_call: TRBV6-1; cdr3_nt: TGTGCCAGCAGTGACCCAGGCCACGAGCAGTACTTC; cdr3_aa: CASSDPGHEQYF
d_call: NA; clone_size: NA; j_call: TRBJ1-5; v_call: TRBV30; cdr3_nt: TGTGCCTGGAGTTTACAGGCTATTCAGCCCCAGCATTTT; cdr3_aa: CAWSLQAIQPQHF
d_call: TRBD1; clone_size: once; j_call: TRBJ1-1; v_call: TRBV5-4; cdr3_nt: TGTGCCAGCAGCCTACAGGGGCCTGAAGCTTTCTTT; cdr3_aa: CASSLQGPEAFF
d_call: TRBD1; clone_size: few; j_call: TRBJ1-1; v_call: TRBV19; cdr3_nt: TGTGCCAGTAGTCGACAGGGATCGAACACTGAAGCTTTCTTT; cdr3_aa: CASSRQGSNTEAFF
d_call: NA; clone_size: NA; j_call: TRBJ2-7; v_call: TRBV4-3; cdr3_nt: TGCGCCAGCAGCCCGGTCGGCGGGGGACAATACGAGCAGTACTTC; cdr3_aa: CASSPVGGGQYEQYF
d_call: NA; clone_size: NA; j_call: TRBJ2-3; v_call: TRBV10-3; cdr3_nt: TGTGCCATCAGTGATAGGGGGGGGAACACAGATACGCAGTATTTT; cdr3_aa: CAISDRGGNTDTQYF
d_call: NA; clone_size: once; j_call: TRBJ1-5; v_call: TRBV21-1; cdr3_nt: TGTGCCAGCAGATCCTCCTATCAGCCCCAGCATTTT; cdr3_aa: CASRSSYQPQHF
d_call: TRBD1; clone_size: NA; j_call: TRBJ1-6; v_call: TRBV5-1; cdr3_nt: TGCGCCAGCAGCTTGCGTGCAGTGACAGGGAATTCACCCCTCCACTTT; cdr3_aa: CASSLRAVTGNSPLHF
d_call: NA; clone_size: few; j_call: TRBJ1-1; v_call: TRBV2; cdr3_nt: TGTGCCAGCAGGCTTCAAACAGGTTCTAAAGCTTTCTTT; cdr3_aa: CASRLQTGSKAFF
d_call: TRBD2; clone_size: few; j_call: TRBJ2-1; v_call: TRBV10-3; cdr3_nt: TGTGCCATCAGTGGGGATAGCGGGGGGGCCCGTGACTCCTCCTACAATGAGCAGTTCTTC; cdr3_aa: CAISGDSGGARDSSYNEQFF
d_call: TRBD1; clone_size: NA; j_call: TRBJ1-1; v_call: TRBV27; cdr3_nt: TGTGCCAGCAGTCCCCTCGGGACAGAGGGTGAAGCTTTCTTT; cdr3_aa: CASSPLGTEGEAFF
d_call: NA; clone_size: NA; j_call: TRBJ1-1; v_call: TRBV2; cdr3_nt: TGTGCCAGCAGTGAAGGAGGATCGATTCTCTTT; cdr3_aa: CASSEGGSILF
d_call: NA; clone_size: NA; j_call: TRBJ1-1; v_call: TRBV5-1; cdr3_nt: TGCGCCAGCAGCCCCTTGACAGAATTGAACACTGAAGCTTTCTTT; cdr3_aa: CASSPLTELNTEAFF
d_call: TRBD1; clone_size: NA; j_call: TRBJ1-1; v_call: TRBV11-2; cdr3_nt: TGTGCCAGCAGCGGGGCGGGACAGGGGCAGGCTGAAGCTTTCTTT; cdr3_aa: CASSGAGQGQAEAFF
d_call: NA; clone_size: NA; j_call: TRBJ1-5; v_call: TRBV19; cdr3_nt: TGTGCCAGTAGTATAGATTCCGGGAGCAATCAGCCCCAGCATTTT; cdr3_aa: CASSIDSGSNQPQHF
d_call: NA; clone_size: NA; j_call: TRBJ2-5; v_call: TRBV15; cdr3_nt: TGTGCCACCAGCAGAGAGGACACCCAAGAGACCCAGTACTTC; cdr3_aa: CATSREDTQETQYF
d_call: NA; clone_size: NA; j_call: TRBJ2-2; v_call: TRBV9; cdr3_nt: TGTGCCAGCAGTAGCGCGGGGTACTTCCCCGGGGAGCTGTTTTTT; cdr3_aa: CASSSAGYFPGELFF
d_call: NA; clone_size: NA; j_call: TRBJ1-5; v_call: TRBV2; cdr3_nt: TGTGCCAGCAGGGTAAGCAGGGGCCCAAGCAATCAGCCCCAGCATTTT; cdr3_aa: CASRVSRGPSNQPQHF
d_call: NA; clone_size: NA; j_call: TRBJ1-1; v_call: TRBV27; cdr3_nt: TGTGCCAGCAGTCAACAGGGGAACACTGAAGCTTTCTTT; cdr3_aa: CASSQQGNTEAFF
d_call: TRBD1; clone_size: NA; j_call: TRBJ1-2; v_call: TRBV19; cdr3_nt: TGTGCCAGTCGATTCGGGGGCAGGGGGTCCTATGGCTACACCTTC; cdr3_aa: CASRFGGRGSYGYTF
d_call: NA; clone_size: NA; j_call: TRBJ1-2; v_call: TRBV13; cdr3_nt: TGTGCCAGCAGCTCCCACAAGCCCACCGGACAGCGAAATGGCTACACCTTC; cdr3_aa: CASSSHKPTGQRNGYTF
d_call: TRBD1; clone_size: NA; j_call: TRBJ2-1; v_call: TRBV24-1; cdr3_nt: TGTGCCACCAGTGGGTCAGGGGGCAAAATAGGGAAGGGCAATGAGCAGTTCTTC; cdr3_aa: CATSGSGGKIGKGNEQFF
d_call: TRBD2; clone_size: NA; j_call: TRBJ2-3; v_call: TRBV10-3; cdr3_nt: TGTGCCATCAAGGCAGCGGGGACAGATACGCAGTATTTT; cdr3_aa: CAIKAAGTDTQYF
d_call: TRBD1; clone_size: NA; j_call: TRBJ1-1; v_call: TRBV29-1; cdr3_nt: TGCAGCGTTGAGTACAGGGGGAGCACTGAAGCTTTCTTT; cdr3_aa: CSVEYRGSTEAFF
d_call: TRBD1; clone_size: few; j_call: TRBJ1-1; v_call: TRBV19; cdr3_nt: TGTGCCAGTAGAATATGGGACAGAGACACTGAAGCTTTCTTT; cdr3_aa: CASRIWDRDTEAFF
d_call: TRBD2; clone_size: NA; j_call: TRBJ2-7; v_call: TRBV5-8; cdr3_nt: TGTGCCAGCAGCATACTAGCGGGGGAACTCTACGAGCAGTACTTC; cdr3_aa: CASSILAGELYEQYF
d_call: NA; clone_size: NA; j_call: TRBJ1-2; v_call: TRBV21-1; cdr3_nt: TGTGCCAGCAGCACCACCCCACAGGGACTAACTAACTATGGCTACACCTTC; cdr3_aa: CASSTTPQGLTNYGYTF
d_call: NA; clone_size: NA; j_call: TRBJ1-2; v_call: TRBV7-9; cdr3_nt: TGTGCCAGCAAACTGGGCCGAGGCTACACCTTC; cdr3_aa: CASKLGRGYTF
d_call: TRBD2; clone_size: NA; j_call: TRBJ2-7; v_call: TRBV7-2; cdr3_nt: TGTGCCAGCAGCTCGTCTGGGACTAGCGGCCCCTACGAGCAGTACTTC; cdr3_aa: CASSSSGTSGPYEQYF